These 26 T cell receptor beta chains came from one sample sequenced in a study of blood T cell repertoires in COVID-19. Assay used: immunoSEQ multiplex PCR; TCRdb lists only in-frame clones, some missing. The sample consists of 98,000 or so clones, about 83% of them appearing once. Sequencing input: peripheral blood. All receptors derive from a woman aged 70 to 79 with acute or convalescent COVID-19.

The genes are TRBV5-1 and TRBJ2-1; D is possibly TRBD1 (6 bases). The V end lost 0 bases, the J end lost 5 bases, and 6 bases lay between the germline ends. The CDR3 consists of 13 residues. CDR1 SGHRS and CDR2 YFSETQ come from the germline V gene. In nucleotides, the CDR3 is TGCGCCAGCAGCTTGGGGGACAACAATGAGCAGTTCTTC. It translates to CASSLGDNNEQFF.

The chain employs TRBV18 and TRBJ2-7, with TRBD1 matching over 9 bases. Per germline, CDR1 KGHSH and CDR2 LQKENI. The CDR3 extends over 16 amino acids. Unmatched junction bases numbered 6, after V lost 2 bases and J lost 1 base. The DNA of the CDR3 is TGTGCCAGCTCACCAAAGACCGGGACAGGGTCCTACGAGCAGTACGTC. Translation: CASSPKTGTGSYEQYV.

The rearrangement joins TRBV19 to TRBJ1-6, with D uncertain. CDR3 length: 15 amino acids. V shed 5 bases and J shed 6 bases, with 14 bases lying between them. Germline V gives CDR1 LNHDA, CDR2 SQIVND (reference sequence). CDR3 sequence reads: CASSATGYGNSPLHF. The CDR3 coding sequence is TGTGCCAGTAGTGCCACGGGGTACGGTAATTCACCCCTCCACTTT.

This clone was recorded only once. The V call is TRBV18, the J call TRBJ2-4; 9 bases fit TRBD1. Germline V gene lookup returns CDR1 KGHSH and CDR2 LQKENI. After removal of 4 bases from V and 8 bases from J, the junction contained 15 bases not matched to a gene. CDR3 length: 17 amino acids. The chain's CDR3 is CASSQTLGQGDGDIQYF. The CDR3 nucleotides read TGTGCCAGCTCACAAACCTTGGGACAGGGCGATGGGGACATTCAGTACTTC.

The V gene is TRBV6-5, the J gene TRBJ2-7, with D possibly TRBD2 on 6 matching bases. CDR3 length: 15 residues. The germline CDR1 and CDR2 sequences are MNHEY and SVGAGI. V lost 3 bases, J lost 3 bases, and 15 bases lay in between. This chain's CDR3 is CASSYMEGFIYEQYF. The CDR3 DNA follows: TGTGCCAGCAGTTATATGGAGGGTTTTATCTACGAGCAGTACTTC.

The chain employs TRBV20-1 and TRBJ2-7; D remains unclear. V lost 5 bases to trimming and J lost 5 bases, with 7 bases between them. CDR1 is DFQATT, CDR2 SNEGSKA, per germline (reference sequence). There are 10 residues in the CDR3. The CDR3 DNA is TGCAGTGCTCCTTCCCACGAGCAGTACTTC. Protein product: CSAPSHEQYF.

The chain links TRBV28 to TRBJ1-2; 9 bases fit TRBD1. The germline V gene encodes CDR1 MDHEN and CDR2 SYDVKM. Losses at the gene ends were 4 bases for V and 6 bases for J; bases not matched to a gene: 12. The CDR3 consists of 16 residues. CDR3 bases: TGTGCCAGCAGTTCCCCCGGGACAGGGAATTTCCATGGCTACACCTTC. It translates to CASSSPGTGNFHGYTF.

CDR3 nucleotide sequence: TGCGCCAGCAGCCAAGATCCGACAGGGTTGGCCGAAAAACTGTTTTTT. Its translation: CASSQDPTGLAEKLFF. The chain carries TRBV4-1 and TRBJ1-4; 7 nucleotides agree with TRBD1. In germline, CDR1 is MGHRA, CDR2 YSYEKL. The V segment lost 0 bases and the J segment 8 bases; nucleotides outside the gene matches: 9. CDR3 length: 16 residues.

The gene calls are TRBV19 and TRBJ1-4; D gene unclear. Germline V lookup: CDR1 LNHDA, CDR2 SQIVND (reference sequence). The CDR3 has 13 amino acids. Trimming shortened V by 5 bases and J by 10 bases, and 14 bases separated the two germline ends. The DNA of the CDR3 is TGTGCCAGTAGTGCCTACAGCGGTGGAAAACTGTTTTTT. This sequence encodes CASSAYSGGKLFF.

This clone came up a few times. CDR3: CASSFLLGPSLHF. The CDR3 region has the DNA TGTGCCAGCAGTTTTTTACTAGGACCGTCCCTCCACTTT. The V and J genes are TRBV27 and TRBJ1-6; D is unresolved. Trimming left V 3 bases short and J 14 bases short, with 14 bases between. Germline V gene sequence: CDR1 MNHEY, CDR2 SMNVEV (reference sequence). This CDR3 comprises 13 residues.

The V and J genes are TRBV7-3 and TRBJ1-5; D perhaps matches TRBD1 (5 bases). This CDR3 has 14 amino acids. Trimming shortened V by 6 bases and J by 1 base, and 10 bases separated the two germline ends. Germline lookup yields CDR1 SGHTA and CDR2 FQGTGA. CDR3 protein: CASRSGISNQPQHF. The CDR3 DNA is TGTGCCAGCAGGTCAGGGATAAGCAATCAGCCCCAGCATTTT.

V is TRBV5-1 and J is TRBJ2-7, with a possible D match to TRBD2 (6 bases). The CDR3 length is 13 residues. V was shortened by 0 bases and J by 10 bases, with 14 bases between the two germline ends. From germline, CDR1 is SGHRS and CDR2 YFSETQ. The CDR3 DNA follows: TGCGCCAGCAGCTTGGGGCAGGAGGGTGGTCAGTACTTC. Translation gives CASSLGQEGGQYF.

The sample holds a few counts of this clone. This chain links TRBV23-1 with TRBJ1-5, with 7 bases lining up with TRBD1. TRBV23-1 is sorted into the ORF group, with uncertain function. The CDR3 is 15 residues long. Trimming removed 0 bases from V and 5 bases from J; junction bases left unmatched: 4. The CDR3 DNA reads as TGCGCCAGCAGTCAATCTGACAGGGTTTATCAGCCCCAGCATTTT. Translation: CASSQSDRVYQPQHF.

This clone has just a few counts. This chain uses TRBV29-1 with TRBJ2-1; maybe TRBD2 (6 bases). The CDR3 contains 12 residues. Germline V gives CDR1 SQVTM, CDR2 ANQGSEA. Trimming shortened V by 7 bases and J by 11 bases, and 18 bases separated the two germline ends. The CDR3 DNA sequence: TGCAGCGCTCTCGACTGGACTACGCAGCAGTTCTTC. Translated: CSALDWTTQQFF.

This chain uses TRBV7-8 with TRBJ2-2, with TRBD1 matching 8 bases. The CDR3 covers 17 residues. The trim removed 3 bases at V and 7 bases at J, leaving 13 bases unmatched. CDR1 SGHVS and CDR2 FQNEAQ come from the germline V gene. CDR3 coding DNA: TGTGCCAGCAGCTTGTTCCCCAGGGGGCTCAACGTCGGGGAGCTGTTTTTT. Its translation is CASSLFPRGLNVGELFF.

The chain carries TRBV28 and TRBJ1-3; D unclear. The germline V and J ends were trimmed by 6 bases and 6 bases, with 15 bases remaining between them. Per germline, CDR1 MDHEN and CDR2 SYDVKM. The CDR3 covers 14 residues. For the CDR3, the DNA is TGTGCCAGCAGCCCTCGGGTAATTAAAAACACCATATATTTT. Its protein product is CASSPRVIKNTIYF.

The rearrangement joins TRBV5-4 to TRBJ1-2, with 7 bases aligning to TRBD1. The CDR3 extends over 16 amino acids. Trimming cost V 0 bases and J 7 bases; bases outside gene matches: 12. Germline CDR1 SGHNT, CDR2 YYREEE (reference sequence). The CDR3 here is CASSLAIGQGGGGYTF. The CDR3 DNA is TGTGCCAGCAGCTTGGCCATTGGTCAAGGGGGCGGTGGCTACACCTTC.

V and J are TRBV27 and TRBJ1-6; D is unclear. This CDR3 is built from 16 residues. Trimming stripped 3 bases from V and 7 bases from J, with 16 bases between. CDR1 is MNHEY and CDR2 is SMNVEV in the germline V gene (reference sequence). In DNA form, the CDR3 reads TGTGCCAGCAGTTTCCCAAGGGTCAGAGGGAATTCACCCCTCCACTTT. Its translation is CASSFPRVRGNSPLHF.

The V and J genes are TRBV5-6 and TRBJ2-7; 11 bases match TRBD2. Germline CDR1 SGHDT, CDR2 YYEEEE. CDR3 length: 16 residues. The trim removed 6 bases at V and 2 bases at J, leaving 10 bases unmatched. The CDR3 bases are TGTGCCAGCACCTTCCGACTAGCGGGACCAACCTACGAGCAGTACTTC. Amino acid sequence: CASTFRLAGPTYEQYF.

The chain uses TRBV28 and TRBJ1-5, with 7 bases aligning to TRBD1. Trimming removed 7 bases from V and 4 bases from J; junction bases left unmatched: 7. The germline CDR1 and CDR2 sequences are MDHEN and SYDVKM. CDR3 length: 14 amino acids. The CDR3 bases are TGTGCCAGCAACCGGGACAGACAAAATCAGCCCCAGCATTTT. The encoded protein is CASNRDRQNQPQHF. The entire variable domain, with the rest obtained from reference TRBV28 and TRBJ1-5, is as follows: DVKVTQSSRYLVKRTGEKVFLECVQDMDHENMFWYRQDPGLGLRLIYFSYDVKMKEKGDIPEGYSVSREKKERFSLILESASTNQTSMYLCASNRDRQNQPQHFGDGTRLSIL.

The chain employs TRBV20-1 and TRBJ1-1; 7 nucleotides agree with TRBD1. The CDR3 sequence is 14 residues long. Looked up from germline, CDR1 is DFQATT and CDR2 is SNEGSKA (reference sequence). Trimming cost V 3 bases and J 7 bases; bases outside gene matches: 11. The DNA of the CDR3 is TGCAGTGCTAGTCTACAAAGGGGGCTGGGTGAAGCTTTCTTT. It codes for CSASLQRGLGEAFF.

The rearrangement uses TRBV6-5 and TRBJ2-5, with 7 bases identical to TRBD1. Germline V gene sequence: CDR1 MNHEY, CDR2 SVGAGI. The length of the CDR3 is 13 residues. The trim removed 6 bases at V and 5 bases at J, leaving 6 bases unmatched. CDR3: CASSRQGVETQYF. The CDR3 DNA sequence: TGTGCCAGCAGCAGACAGGGTGTCGAGACCCAGTACTTC.

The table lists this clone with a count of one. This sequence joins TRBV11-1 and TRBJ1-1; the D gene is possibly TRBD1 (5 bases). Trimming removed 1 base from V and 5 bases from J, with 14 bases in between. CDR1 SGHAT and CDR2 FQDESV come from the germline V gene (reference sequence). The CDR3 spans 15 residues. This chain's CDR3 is CASSLVGLKGTEAFF. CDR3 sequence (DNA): TGTGCCAGCAGCTTAGTCGGTCTGAAGGGGACTGAAGCTTTCTTT.

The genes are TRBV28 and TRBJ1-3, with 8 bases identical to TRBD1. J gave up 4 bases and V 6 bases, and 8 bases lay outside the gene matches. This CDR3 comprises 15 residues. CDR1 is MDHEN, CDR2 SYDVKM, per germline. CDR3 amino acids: CASRQDRAGGNTIYF. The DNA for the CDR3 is TGTGCCAGCAGACAGGACAGGGCGGGGGGAAACACCATATATTTT.

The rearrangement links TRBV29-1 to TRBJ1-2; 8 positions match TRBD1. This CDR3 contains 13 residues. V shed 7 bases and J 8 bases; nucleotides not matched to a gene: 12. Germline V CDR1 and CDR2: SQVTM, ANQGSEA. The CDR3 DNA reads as TGCAGCGCGGACTCCGGGACAGGTTACGGCTACACCTTC. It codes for CSADSGTGYGYTF.

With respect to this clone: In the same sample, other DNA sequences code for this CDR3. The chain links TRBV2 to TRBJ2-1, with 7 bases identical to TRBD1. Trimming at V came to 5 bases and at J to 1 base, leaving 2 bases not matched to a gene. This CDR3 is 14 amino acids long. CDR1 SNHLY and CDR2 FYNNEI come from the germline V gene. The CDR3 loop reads CASSRQGSYNEQFF. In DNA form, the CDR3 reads TGTGCCAGCAGTCGACAGGGTTCCTACAATGAGCAGTTCTTC.